These 23 T cell receptor beta chains originate from one sample sequenced in a study of cytomegalovirus exposure and HLA in healthy donors. This PCR relied on a set of 60 Vbeta primers and 13 Jbeta primers. Assay used: immunoSEQ multiplex PCR; TCRdb lists only in-frame clones, some missing. The table lists about 97,000 clones, about four fifths of them singletons. The sequenced sample consisted of PBMCs. Every receptor here comes from a woman aged 40 to 50 in good health and CMV-seronegative.

This clone was recorded once. The rearrangement links TRBV5-1 to TRBJ2-3, with TRBD1 matching over 9 bases. The CDR3 has 16 amino acids. Germline loops: CDR1 SGHRS, CDR2 YFSETQ. V trimming: 4 bases; J trimming: 2 bases; junction bases outside the gene matches: 8. CDR3 sequence: CASSPTGTGNTDTQYF. CDR3 DNA: TGCGCCAGCAGCCCAACCGGGACAGGGAACACAGATACGCAGTATTTT.

Here the CDR3 reads CASTVGWGEGAGGYTF. CDR3 coding DNA: TGTGCCAGCACCGTTGGTTGGGGTGAGGGGGCTGGCGGCTACACCTTC. The chain combines TRBV5-4 with TRBJ1-2; 7 bases fit TRBD1. The V and J ends lost 6 bases and 8 bases, in that order; junction bases with no gene match: 19. The germline CDR1 and CDR2 sequences are SGHNT and YYREEE (reference sequence). The CDR3 spans 16 residues.

The rearrangement links TRBV9 to TRBJ1-4; D possibly corresponds to TRBD1 (6 bases). The CDR3 extends over 15 amino acids. Germline V gene data show CDR1 as SGDLS and CDR2 as YYNGEE. Trimming removed 4 bases from V and 5 bases from J, with 15 bases in between. The CDR3 bases are TGTGCCAGCAGCCCCGGAGGGGGGGGGAATGAAAAACTGTTTTTT. As protein: CASSPGGGGNEKLFF.

V is TRBV9 and J is TRBJ2-3; 8 nucleotides align to TRBD1. CDR3 length equals 17 residues. The V gene end was trimmed by 4 bases and the J gene end by 0 bases; junction bases not matched to a gene: 10. Germline loops: CDR1 SGDLS, CDR2 YYNGEE. The DNA of the CDR3 is TGTGCCAGCAGCCCGATCGGGACAGGATTTAGCACAGATACGCAGTATTTT. Translating gives CASSPIGTGFSTDTQYF.

The chain uses TRBV13 and TRBJ2-5; a possible D gene is TRBD2 (6 bases). The DNA end favors TRBJ2-7, so the J call may be wrong. Germline CDR1 reads PRHDT; CDR2 reads FYEKMQ (reference sequence). This CDR3 region has 13 residues. Written as DNA, the CDR3 is TGTGCCAGCAGCAAAAGGGGAGGAGCCGAGCAGTACTTC. Translation: CASSKRGGAEQYF.

V and J are TRBV2 and TRBJ2-1, with 7 positions matching TRBD1. J lost 5 bases, V lost 6 bases, and 7 bases had no gene match. This CDR3 is built from 14 residues. Germline V lookup: CDR1 SNHLY, CDR2 FYNNEI. CDR3 sequence: CASSELTGHNEQFF. The CDR3 nucleotides read TGTGCCAGCAGCGAGCTGACAGGGCACAATGAGCAGTTCTTC.

This chain connects TRBV7-9 to TRBJ1-2; no firm D call. V gave up 5 bases and J gave up 4 bases, with 14 bases separating them. In germline, CDR1 is SEHNR, CDR2 FQNEAQ (reference sequence). The CDR3 spans 14 residues. The CDR3 DNA reads as TGTGCCAGCAGCCCAAACAGTCACTTCTATGGCTACACCTTC. This codes for CASSPNSHFYGYTF.

The chain combines TRBV5-1 with TRBJ2-1; TRBD2 agrees at 12 bases. CDR1 and CDR2 (germline): SGHRS, YFSETQ. The CDR3 covers 15 residues. The V and J ends lost 0 bases and 8 bases, in that order; junction bases with no gene match: 3. For the CDR3, the DNA is TGCGCCAGCAGCTTGGGACTAGCGGGGGTCGATGAGCAGTTCTTC. It translates to CASSLGLAGVDEQFF. The full variable domain, rest sourced from reference TRBV5-1 and TRBJ2-1, is KAGVTQTPRYLIKTRGQQVTLSCSPISGHRSVSWYQQTPGQGLQFLFEYFSETQRNKGNFPGRFSGRQFSNSRSEMNVSTLELGDSALYLCASSLGLAGVDEQFFGPGTRLTVL.

The chain uses TRBV4-3 and TRBJ2-1; possible D gene TRBD2, 5 bases. The CDR3 sequence is 15 residues long. Germline V CDR1 and CDR2: LGHNA, YSLEER. Trimming removed 0 bases from V and 9 bases from J, with 15 bases in between. CDR3 sequence (DNA): TGCGCCAGCAGCCAAGAGGGGAGAGCCTCAAGTGAGCAGTTCTTC. Its protein is CASSQEGRASSEQFF.

This chain uses TRBV7-9 with TRBJ2-1; 9 nucleotides align to TRBD1. V shed 4 bases, J shed 12 bases, and the junction held 4 bases outside the gene matches. The CDR3 has 12 amino acids. Looked up from germline, CDR1 is SEHNR and CDR2 is FQNEAQ (reference sequence). CDR3 sequence (DNA): TGTGCCAGCAGCTCCGGGACAGGGCTGCAGTTCTTC. Its translation: CASSSGTGLQFF. The entire variable domain, with the rest obtained from reference TRBV7-9 and TRBJ2-1, is as follows: DTGVSQNPRHKITKRGQNVTFRCDPISEHNRLYWYRQTLGQGPEFLTYFQNEAQLEKSRLLSDRFSAERPKGSFSTLEIQRTEQGDSAMYLCASSSGTGLQFFGPGTRLTVL.

CDR3 protein: CASSRSATGATNEKLFF. The DNA of the CDR3 is TGTGCCAGCTCACGTTCGGCGACGGGGGCAACTAATGAAAAACTGTTTTTT. The J gene is TRBJ1-4, the V gene TRBV18; TRBD1 is a possible D gene (5 bases). The CDR3 consists of 17 residues. Germline assignment: CDR1 KGHSH and CDR2 LQKENI. The V end lost 4 bases, the J end lost 0 bases, and 15 bases lay between the germline ends.

This rearrangement joins TRBV19 to TRBJ2-2; 12 nucleotides line up with TRBD2. This CDR3 has 18 amino acids. Germline V gene data show CDR1 as LNHDA and CDR2 as SQIVND (reference sequence). Losses at the gene ends were 0 bases for V and 4 bases for J; bases not matched to a gene: 6. The CDR3 DNA follows: TGTGCCAGTAGTATAGATCTAGCGGGGGGGCTCGGCACCGGGGAGCTGTTTTTT. It yields the protein CASSIDLAGGLGTGELFF.

The chain employs TRBV6-1 and TRBJ1-1; no clear D gene. Germline CDR1 is MNHNS and CDR2 is SASEGT. Trimming took off 6 bases at V and 7 bases at J, with 9 bases between the two ends. This CDR3 has 11 amino acids. CDR3: CASRNEGEAFF. CDR3 nucleotide sequence: TGTGCCAGCAGAAACGAGGGTGAAGCTTTCTTT.

This chain uses TRBV28 with TRBJ2-1; 12 positions agree with TRBD2. Trimming took 3 bases from V and 3 from J; bases not matched to a gene: 3. Looked up from germline, CDR1 is MDHEN and CDR2 is SYDVKM. The CDR3 is made up of 16 amino acids. CDR3 nucleotide sequence: TGTGCCAGCAGTTTTCTAGCGGGAGGGTACTACAATGAGCAGTTCTTC. Protein sequence: CASSFLAGGYYNEQFF.

Remarks on this clone: The junction differs from germline at one of its ends, possibly a read error. The chain has TRBV7-9 and TRBJ2-1; D uncertain. The CDR3 consists of 15 residues. CDR1 and CDR2 (germline): SEHNR, FQNEAQ (reference sequence). The CDR3 bases are TGTTCCAGCAGCTTAGTCCGCGGCGTGTACAATGAGCAGTTCTTC. The encoded protein is CSSSLVRGVYNEQFF. The entire variable domain, with the rest obtained from reference TRBV7-9 and TRBJ2-1, is as follows: DTGVSQNPRHKITKRGQNVTFRCDPISEHNRLYWYRQTLGQGPEFLTYFQNEAQLEKSRLLSDRFSAERPKGSFSTLEIQRTEQGDSAMYLCSSSLVRGVYNEQFFGPGTRLTVL.

Concerning this clone itself: An end of the junction does not agree with germline; a read error may underlie this. The chain recombines TRBV6-5 with TRBJ2-5; 12 bases fit TRBD2. This CDR3 region has 15 residues. Germline V lookup: CDR1 MNHEY, CDR2 SVGAGI. CDR3: CASSLTSGGSEAQYF. As DNA, the CDR3 is TGTGCCAGCAGCCTTACTAGCGGGGGGTCAGAGGCCCAGTACTTC.

The rearrangement joins TRBV7-8 to TRBJ2-3; 7 positions agree with TRBD2. The length of the CDR3 is 14 residues. The V and J ends lost 2 bases and 6 bases, in that order; junction bases with no gene match: 5. Germline V gives CDR1 SGHVS, CDR2 FQNEAQ. The CDR3 nucleotides are TGTGCCAGCAGCTTAAGCGGGGCGGTGGATACGCAGTATTTT. It encodes CASSLSGAVDTQYF.

The chain uses TRBV4-1 and TRBJ1-2; 8 bases align to TRBD1. The germline CDR1 and CDR2 sequences are MGHRA and YSYEKL. CDR3 length equals 17 residues. The junction had 6 bases not matched to a gene; V was cut back by 0 bases and J by 0 bases. The CDR3 DNA is TGCGCCAGCAGCCAAGATCCTTGGGACAGGACTAACTATGGCTACACCTTC. It translates to CASSQDPWDRTNYGYTF.

V and J are TRBV9 and TRBJ2-7; 8 bases are shared with TRBD1. The CDR3 is made up of 15 amino acids. From germline, CDR1 is SGDLS and CDR2 YYNGEE. V dropped 3 bases and J dropped 2; count of bases not matched to a gene: 7. The CDR3 DNA is TGTGCCAGCAGCGAAACGGGACAGGACCCCTACGAGCAGTACTTC. Translating gives CASSETGQDPYEQYF.

The rearrangement uses TRBV19 and TRBJ2-7, with 9 bases lining up with TRBD1. V lost 4 bases, J lost 5 bases, and 9 bases stayed unmatched. Germline V lookup: CDR1 LNHDA, CDR2 SQIVND (reference sequence). The CDR3 is 15 residues long. The CDR3 DNA is TGTGCCAGTAGTAGGAACCGGGACAGGGACCACGAGCAGTACTTC. This translates into CASSRNRDRDHEQYF.

The V call is TRBV6-5, the J call TRBJ1-5; no firm D call. This CDR3 has 14 amino acids. Trimming removed 0 bases at V and 9 bases at J, with 12 bases between. The germline gives CDR1 MNHEY, CDR2 SVGAGI. The DNA of the CDR3 is TGTGCCAGCAGTTACTCGGACGGGGTGAGGCCCCAGCATTTT. Protein: CASSYSDGVRPQHF.

V gene TRBV19 combines with J gene TRBJ1-5; no clear D. Trimming shortened V by 2 bases and J by 3 bases, and 11 bases separated the two germline ends. CDR1 LNHDA and CDR2 SQIVND come from the germline V gene (reference sequence). This CDR3 is 15 amino acids long. The CDR3 loop is CASSISTHYNQPQHF. In DNA, the CDR3 is TGTGCCAGTAGTATATCGACACATTACAATCAGCCCCAGCATTTT.

This clone was counted between two and nine times. This sequence joins TRBV7-3 and TRBJ2-2; 7 nucleotides line up with TRBD2. Germline lookup yields CDR1 SGHTA and CDR2 FQGTGA. Trimming took 3 bases from V and 4 from J; bases not matched to a gene: 5. The CDR3 sequence is 15 residues long. The CDR3 nucleotides read TGTGCCAGCAGCTTGAGCGGGGTTCTCACCGGGGAGCTGTTTTTT. Protein product: CASSLSGVLTGELFF.